This T cell receptor (beta chain) appears in the sequencing data of a study of blood T cell repertoires in COVID-19. Study-level information: Samples taken during acute and convalescent COVID-19 were collected in the United States, Italy and Spain.

Data came from immunoSEQ multiplex PCR; TCRdb stores just in-frame clones and leaves some out. The sample includes 95,000 to 120,000 clones, 81% of them seen just once. This clonotype was sampled from a man aged 50-59 years with acute or convalescent COVID-19. Sequenced: peripheral blood.

The CDR3 spells CASSVRAENTEAFF. For the CDR3, the DNA is TGTGCCAGCAGCGTCCGCGCGGAGAACACTGAAGCTTTCTTT. The rearrangement links TRBV9 to TRBJ1-1, with unresolved D. The CDR3 loop spans 14 amino acids. Germline-derived CDR1 and CDR2 are SGDLS and YYNGEE. Trimming took 2 bases from V and 1 from J, leaving 9 bases between them.